The 20 T cell receptor beta chains below all came from one sample that was sequenced in a study of blood T cell repertoires in COVID-19. This table comes from immunoSEQ multiplex PCR, and its TCRdb copy is limited to in-frame clones, with some not included. The table shows approximately 260,000 clones, with around nine tenths occurring only once. The sequenced sample consisted of PBMCs or T cells enriched from blood (not recorded which). These receptors were obtained from a woman between 18 and 29 years old who had recovered from COVID-19.

The chain joins TRBV28 to TRBJ1-1; a weak D match, TRBD1 (6 bases). Between the trimmed V and J ends, which lost 6 bases and 1 base, there was a span of 15 bases. From germline, CDR1 is MDHEN and CDR2 SYDVKM. CDR3 length: 15 amino acids. The CDR3 DNA reads as TGTGCCAGCAGCCCCAGGGGATACAGGAACACTGAAGCTTTCTTT. This encodes CASSPRGYRNTEAFF.

The rearrangement joins TRBV12-3 or TRBV12-4 to TRBJ1-1, with a weak D call TRBD1 (5 bases). Trimming left V 6 bases short and J 4 bases short, with 9 bases between. The CDR3 runs to 12 residues. The CDR3 here is CASRTDSTEAFF. The CDR3 DNA is TGTGCCAGCAGGACTGACAGCACTGAAGCTTTCTTT.

This chain connects TRBV7-9 to TRBJ2-1; 9 nucleotides agree with TRBD2. The CDR3 has 18 amino acids. Germline CDR1 reads SEHNR; CDR2 reads FQNEAQ (reference sequence). The V gene end was trimmed by 5 bases and the J gene end by 4 bases; junction bases not matched to a gene: 15. Written as DNA, the CDR3 is TGTGCCAGCAGCCGTACGCCTCCTAGCGGGATAGGGTACAATGAGCAGTTCTTC. Residues: CASSRTPPSGIGYNEQFF. The full variable domain, its missing parts supplied by reference TRBV7-9 and TRBJ2-1, is DTGVSQNPRHKITKRGQNVTFRCDPISEHNRLYWYRQTLGQGPEFLTYFQNEAQLEKSRLLSDRFSAERPKGSFSTLEIQRTEQGDSAMYLCASSRTPPSGIGYNEQFFGPGTRLTVL.

This clone has more than one count but fewer than ten. The chain is built from TRBV20-1 and TRBJ1-4; D ambiguous. The CDR3 spans 11 residues. V lost 1 base and J lost 6, with 3 bases in between. In germline, CDR1 is DFQATT, CDR2 SNEGSKA (reference sequence). For the CDR3, the DNA is TGCAGTGCTAGAGGAGATGAAAAACTGTTTTTT. It encodes CSARGDEKLFF.

The rearrangement joins TRBV7-9 to TRBJ1-2; D is perhaps TRBD1 (6 bases). This CDR3 has 15 amino acids. CDR1 and CDR2 from the germline V gene are SEHNR and FQNEAQ (reference sequence). Trimming took off 1 base at V and 3 bases at J, with 12 bases between the two ends. This CDR3 is CASSLDGPGDYGYTF. In DNA, the CDR3 is TGTGCCAGCAGCTTAGATGGTCCAGGGGACTATGGCTACACCTTC.

In its sample, this clone was seen once. The V and J genes are TRBV6-5 and TRBJ2-7, with 8 bases identical to TRBD2. With 7 bases clipped from V and 3 bases from J, the junction kept 8 bases outside the gene matches. The CDR3 covers 14 residues. Germline CDR1 and CDR2: MNHEY and SVGAGI. The chain's CDR3 is CASTSREGIYEQYF. In nucleotides, the CDR3 is TGTGCCAGCACCTCACGGGAGGGAATCTACGAGCAGTACTTC.

This clone was counted once. This chain links TRBV3-1 (or the pseudogene TRBV3-2) with TRBJ2-3; D is undetermined. CDR3 size: 15 residues. The V gene's germline CDR1 is LGHDT and CDR2 YNNKEL (reference sequence). The germline V and J ends were trimmed by 1 base and 1 base, with 9 bases remaining between them. This CDR3 is CASSQGGFRTDTQYF. In DNA, the CDR3 is TGTGCCAGCAGCCAAGGTGGCTTTCGCACAGATACGCAGTATTTT.

The V and J genes are TRBV28 and TRBJ1-1; D possibly corresponds to TRBD1 (5 bases). Germline lookup yields CDR1 MDHEN and CDR2 SYDVKM. Trimming pared 11 bases from V and 6 bases from J, leaving 13 bases between. The CDR3 sequence is 11 residues long. The CDR3 sequence is CAVQGTPEAFF. The CDR3 DNA follows: TGTGCCGTTCAGGGAACACCTGAAGCTTTCTTT.

The V and J genes are TRBV5-1 and TRBJ1-2; D might be TRBD1 (6 bases). Trimming removed 0 bases at V and 6 bases at J, with 12 bases between. This CDR3 region has 14 residues. Per germline, CDR1 SGHRS and CDR2 YFSETQ. The CDR3 DNA reads as TGCGCCAGCAGCTTGGCAGGGGAGCAGGATGGCTACACCTTC. Amino acid sequence: CASSLAGEQDGYTF.

The chain employs TRBV4-1 and TRBJ2-7; 10 bases are shared with TRBD1. Germline lookup yields CDR1 MGHRA and CDR2 YSYEKL. V shed 4 bases and J 5 bases; nucleotides not matched to a gene: 8. The CDR3 spans 15 residues. The CDR3 region is CASSPSSGTGDEQYF. The CDR3 bases are TGCGCCAGCAGCCCCTCATCCGGGACAGGGGACGAGCAGTACTTC.

The V gene is TRBV5-4, the J gene TRBJ2-3; TRBD2 agrees at 10 bases. The ends lost 5 bases at V and 6 bases at J; junction bases unmatched: 6. This CDR3 is built from 14 residues. Germline CDR1 SGHNT, CDR2 YYREEE (reference sequence). CDR3 in DNA: TGTGCCAGCAGGCTAGCGGGGGAGAGGGATACGCAGTATTTT. As protein: CASRLAGERDTQYF.

The V call is TRBV5-1, the J call TRBJ1-5, with unresolved D. Germline V gene data show CDR1 as SGHRS and CDR2 as YFSETQ. Deletions cut 1 base from V and 5 bases from J, with 7 bases between. This CDR3 region has 13 residues. DNA of the CDR3: TGCGCCAGCAGCTTGTCGGTAGATCAGCCCCAGCATTTT. This sequence encodes CASSLSVDQPQHF.

This chain uses TRBV5-1 with TRBJ2-5, with 9 positions matching TRBD2. This CDR3 is 15 amino acids long. Germline V CDR1 and CDR2: SGHRS, YFSETQ. V dropped 0 bases and J dropped 3; count of bases not matched to a gene: 3. This CDR3 reads CASSLALAGKETQYF. The DNA for the CDR3 is TGCGCCAGCAGCTTGGCACTAGCGGGTAAAGAGACCCAGTACTTC.

V and J are TRBV9 and TRBJ2-7; TRBD1 matches at 8 bases. This CDR3 comprises 14 residues. V trimming: 3 bases; J trimming: 5 bases; junction bases outside the gene matches: 7. Germline-derived CDR1 and CDR2 are SGDLS and YYNGEE. This chain's CDR3 is CASSDGQGSHEQYF. The CDR3 bases are TGTGCCAGCAGCGATGGACAGGGATCCCACGAGCAGTACTTC.

The rearrangement uses TRBV2 and TRBJ1-2, with 7 bases that match TRBD1. CDR3 length: 14 amino acids. Losses at the gene ends were 6 bases for V and 0 bases for J; bases not matched to a gene: 4. Germline V gene data show CDR1 as SNHLY and CDR2 as FYNNEI. The CDR3 spells CASRTGSSNYGYTF. The CDR3 region has the DNA TGTGCCAGCAGGACAGGGAGCTCTAACTATGGCTACACCTTC.

The chain couples TRBV28 to TRBJ1-5; TRBD1 is a possible D gene (5 bases). Germline V gene data show CDR1 as MDHEN and CDR2 as SYDVKM. This CDR3 comprises 11 residues. Deletions cut 11 bases from V and 7 bases from J, with 12 bases between. The CDR3 DNA is TGTGCCCGGGGGGGGATCCAGCCCCAGCATTTT. Amino acids: CARGGIQPQHF.

V usage is TRBV6-4 and J usage is TRBJ2-3, with 13 positions matching TRBD2. V lost 5 bases and J lost 2; bases outside the gene matches: 1. Germline values: CDR1 MRHNA, CDR2 SNTAGT. The length of the CDR3 is 15 residues. The CDR3 spells CASSTSGGATDTQYF. CDR3 sequence (DNA): TGTGCCAGCAGTACTAGCGGGGGGGCCACAGATACGCAGTATTTT.

This sequence joins TRBV7-8 and TRBJ2-3, with 9 positions matching TRBD2. Trimming removed 8 bases from V and 5 bases from J; junction bases left unmatched: 11. CDR3 length equals 15 residues. The germline V gene encodes CDR1 SGHVS and CDR2 FQNEAQ. CDR3 protein: CASSLGGLAQDTQYF. The CDR3 bases are TGTGCCAGCTCCTTAGGCGGACTAGCGCAAGATACGCAGTATTTT. Using reference TRBV7-8 and TRBJ2-3 for the parts outside the CDR3, the full variable domain is GAGVSQSPRYKVAKRGQDVALRCDPISGHVSLFWYQQALGQGPEFLTYFQNEAQLDKSGLPSDRFFAERPEGSVSTLKIQRTQQEDSAVYLCASSLGGLAQDTQYFGPGTRLTVL.

This clone was recorded a few times. The rearrangement joins TRBV11-2 to TRBJ2-7; tentatively, D is TRBD2 (7 bases). Trimming left V 8 bases short and J 2 bases short, with 13 bases between. CDR3 length: 13 amino acids. Germline V lookup: CDR1 SGHAT, CDR2 FQNNGV. Here the CDR3 reads CASRGAGTYEQYF. In DNA, the CDR3 is TGTGCCAGCCGGGGGGCCGGAACCTACGAGCAGTACTTC.

The chain links TRBV10-1 to TRBJ2-2; 10 bases line up with TRBD1. The CDR3 is 15 amino acids. Germline CDR1 reads WNHNN; CDR2 reads SYGVQD (reference sequence). Trimming took 0 bases from V and 5 from J; bases not matched to a gene: 0. The DNA of the CDR3 is TGCGCCAGCAGTGAGTCGGGACAGGGGACCGGGGAGCTGTTTTTT. As protein: CASSESGQGTGELFF.